The clone carrying this T cell receptor (beta chain) showed up just a few times. Time point denoted: baseline, week 1 (first vaccination visit). Treatment specified: pre-vaccination baseline after standard-of-care therapy. The data belong to a study of a mutant IDH1 vaccine in newly diagnosed glioma. The protocol was immunoSEQ multiplex PCR, while the TCRdb copy is restricted to in-frame clones and leaves out a portion. The repertoire holds some 67,000 clones, with around 83% as singletons. The CDR3 is 13 amino acids. V was shortened by 3 bases and J by 5 bases, with 10 bases between the two germline ends. Germline loops: CDR1 KGHSH, CDR2 LQKENI.

The chain is built from TRBV18 and TRBJ1-1; D unclear. This clonotype originated in a woman aged 18-29 years with glioma. Some clones in this sample may be carry-over from other donors' samples. The source material was peripheral blood mononuclear cells (PBMCs), sampled from a glioma patient treated with radiotherapy, temozolomide or both. The CDR3 DNA sequence: TGTGCCAGCTCACCCCCAACCAGGACTGAAGCTTTCTTT. It yields the protein CASSPPTRTEAFF.